The 29 T cell receptor beta chains given below trace back to one sample, sequenced in a study of blood T cells in healthy people across ages. The use of a sample-barcoded 5' primer and a J-beta primer mix characterized a second PCR of roughly 6 to 12 cycles. TCRdb re-analysed the 5' RACE reads in MiXCR, keeping a single row per CDR3 protein. The sample contains some 1,000,000 distinct CDR3 sequences, roughly 24% of which appear only once. These data were likewise used in another study, on T cells of mothers and their children.

Material: blood. The source of these receptors is a girl aged 2-9 years in good health.

This clonotype was counted between two and nine times. V and J are TRBV9 and TRBJ2-5; tentatively, D is TRBD2 (6 bases). V shed 3 bases and J shed 4 bases, with 13 bases lying between them. Germline V gene lookup returns CDR1 SGDLS and CDR2 YYNGEE. This CDR3 spans 14 amino acids. CDR3 protein: CASSASVLTETQYF. DNA of the CDR3: TGTGCCAGCAGCGCTAGCGTACTGACAGAGACCCAGTACTTC.

Notes on this clonotype: It may be a read error: a sequence one base away is much more abundant. This chain joins TRBV7-8 and TRBJ2-3; 9 bases agree with TRBD2. Germline assignment: CDR1 SGHVS and CDR2 FQNEAQ. This CDR3 has 16 residues. The CDR3 sequence: CASSLETGTSTDTRYF. DNA for the CDR3: TGTGCCAGCAGCTTAGAAACGGGGACTAGCACAGATACGCGGTATTTT.

This clonotype was seen a handful of times. J is TRBJ1-3 and V is TRBV25-1; D remains ambiguous. Germline V CDR1 and CDR2: MGHDK, SYGVNS. V was clipped by 2 bases and J by 1 base, with 12 bases between them. The CDR3 loop spans 16 amino acids. The CDR3 coding sequence is TGTGCCAGCAGTGAAAAAAGGGCTGGGTCTGGAAACACCATATATTTT. Encoded protein: CASSEKRAGSGNTIYF.

This clonotype was observed a handful of times. The chain uses TRBV24-1 and TRBJ2-3; TRBD1 matches 9 bases. V lost 3 bases and J lost 8; bases outside the gene matches: 8. This CDR3 is built from 15 residues. The V gene's germline CDR1 is KGHDR and CDR2 SFDVKD. The CDR3 sequence: CATSDRPGQGGTQYF. In nucleotides, the CDR3 is TGTGCCACCAGTGATCGCCCGGGACAGGGAGGTACGCAGTATTTT.

The V call is TRBV13, the J call TRBJ1-1, with a weak D call TRBD1 (6 bases). In germline, CDR1 is PRHDT, CDR2 FYEKMQ (reference sequence). The CDR3 is 15 amino acids. V shed 4 bases and J shed 1 base, with 13 bases lying between them. Written as DNA, the CDR3 is TGTGCCAGCAGCTCTCATACAGGGCCGAACACTGAAGCTTTCTTT. Protein sequence: CASSSHTGPNTEAFF. Full variable domain (outside the CDR3, taken from reference TRBV13 and TRBJ1-1): AAGVIQSPRHLIKEKRETATLKCYPIPRHDTVYWYQQGPGQDPQFLISFYEKMQSDKGSIPDRFSAQQFSDYHSELNMSSLELGDSALYFCASSSHTGPNTEAFFGQGTRLTVV.

This clonotype was counted at least ten times. The rearrangement joins TRBV28 to TRBJ2-7; D possibly corresponds to TRBD2 (5 bases). V lost 5 bases, J lost 4 bases, and 9 bases lay in between. Per the germline V gene, CDR1 is MDHEN and CDR2 is SYDVKM. This CDR3 spans 12 amino acids. The CDR3 spells CASSVLGYEQYF. The CDR3 coding sequence is TGTGCCAGCAGTGTACTAGGGTACGAGCAGTACTTC.

The V and J genes are TRBV12-3 or TRBV12-4 and TRBJ2-4; D may correspond to TRBD1 or TRBD2 (5 bases each). The CDR3 is 12 residues long. Trimming took 4 bases from V and 9 from J, leaving 10 bases between them. CDR3 sequence (DNA): TGTGCCAGCAGTTGGGGACGGCGCATTCAGTACTTC. This sequence encodes CASSWGRRIQYF.

This CDR3 is CASSLNGGPEAQYF. The CDR3 bases are TGTGCCAGCAGCTTGAATGGGGGCCCTGAGGCCCAGTACTTC. The chain combines TRBV5-6 with TRBJ2-5; tentatively, D is TRBD1 (6 bases). The CDR3 extends over 14 amino acids. Trimming shortened V by 1 base and J by 9 bases, and 16 bases separated the two germline ends. The V gene's germline CDR1 is SGHDT and CDR2 YYEEEE.

This clonotype was picked up a small number of times. The chain recombines TRBV14 with TRBJ1-6, with D unclear. Trimming took off 1 base at V and 12 bases at J, with 7 bases between the two ends. The CDR3 runs 12 residues. The V gene's germline CDR1 is SGHDN and CDR2 FVKESK. CDR3 loop: CASSQVGLPLHF. In DNA form, the CDR3 reads TGTGCCAGCAGCCAAGTCGGGTTACCCCTCCACTTT.

With respect to this clonotype: At one of its ends the junction is not consistent with the germline gene, which may arise from a read error. This sequence joins TRBV6-2 or TRBV6-3 and TRBJ1-1; D is ambiguous. The CDR3 length is 12 residues. Germline-derived CDR1 and CDR2 are MNHEY and SVGEGT. The CDR3, as DNA: TGTGCCAGCAGGCGGCAGAACACTGCAGCTTTCTTT. This codes for CASRRQNTAAFF.

This clonotype was counted a single time. This rearrangement joins TRBV12-3 or TRBV12-4 to TRBJ2-1; 9 bases fit TRBD2. The junction had 6 bases not matched to a gene; V was cut back by 3 bases and J by 3 bases. This CDR3 spans 16 amino acids. This CDR3 reads CASSFSKREDYNEQFF. The CDR3 DNA reads as TGTGCCAGCAGTTTTTCTAAGCGGGAGGACTACAATGAGCAGTTCTTC.

This clonotype occurred a few times. The genes are TRBV7-9 and TRBJ2-5, with D possibly TRBD2 on 6 matching bases. TRBJ2-7 explains the end of the DNA better; the J call may be wrong. Germline V lookup: CDR1 SEHNR, CDR2 FQNEAQ (reference sequence). This CDR3 has 15 residues. The CDR3 region is CASRAKAGLSYEQYF. The CDR3 DNA reads TGTGCCAGCAGAGCTAAAGCGGGTCTCTCCTACGAGCAGTACTTC.

The chain carries TRBV9 and TRBJ1-2; 8 bases fit TRBD1. Germline CDR1 and CDR2: SGDLS and YYNGEE. This CDR3 comprises 15 residues. With V trimmed by 5 bases and J by 2 bases, 8 bases remained unmatched. The CDR3 protein is CASSHTGTGNYGYTF. The CDR3 region has the DNA TGTGCCAGCAGTCATACCGGGACAGGCAACTATGGCTACACCTTC. Combining the CDR3 with reference TRBV9 and TRBJ1-2 gives the whole variable domain DSGVTQTPKHLITATGQRVTLRCSPRSGDLSVYWYQQSLDQGLQFLIQYYNGEERAKGNILERFSAQQFPDLHSELNLSSLELGDSALYFCASSHTGTGNYGYTFGSGTRLTVV.

A remark on this clonotype: A much more abundant neighbour one base away suggests this may be a read error. The gene calls are TRBV7-2 and TRBJ2-5, with D possibly called TRBD1 or TRBD2 (5 bases each). The DNA end favors TRBJ2-7, so the J call may be wrong. Germline lookup yields CDR1 SGHTA and CDR2 FQGNSA. This CDR3 comprises 14 residues. The CDR3 DNA is TGTGCCAGCAGCTCAGATGGGGGAGCCTACGAGCAGTACTTC. Residues: CASSSDGGAYEQYF.

The rearrangement joins TRBV25-1 to TRBJ2-1, with D tentatively TRBD1 or TRBD2 (5 bases each). The assigned J gene may be wrong: the sequence end matches TRBJ2-7 better. The germline CDR1 and CDR2 sequences are MGHDK and SYGVNS. This CDR3 is 17 amino acids long. The CDR3 DNA is TGTGCCAGCAGTGAATGGGTGGGTCGGGGCCGCTTCTACGAGCAGTACTTC. Translating it yields CASSEWVGRGRFYEQYF.

The J gene is TRBJ2-7, the V gene TRBV7-2; D is tentatively TRBD1 or TRBD2 (5 bases each). Germline loops: CDR1 SGHTA, CDR2 FQGNSA. This CDR3 region has 15 residues. The V and J ends lost 2 bases and 1 base respectively, with 12 bases between them. In DNA, the CDR3 is TGTGCCAGCAGCTTATTGCTGGGACCATCCTACGAGCAGTACTTC. This codes for CASSLLLGPSYEQYF.

This clonotype was counted between two and nine times. This chain joins TRBV12-3 or TRBV12-4 and TRBJ2-3, with no clear D. Trimming stripped 6 bases from V and 4 bases from J, with 20 bases between. The CDR3 has 16 residues. CDR3 amino acids: CASSPGSRAGSDTQYF. CDR3 nucleotides: TGTGCCAGCAGCCCGGGTTCTAGGGCCGGATCAGATACGCAGTATTTT.

The V call is TRBV6-5, the J call TRBJ2-2; 12 bases fit TRBD2. The trim removed 4 bases at V and 6 bases at J, leaving 15 bases unmatched. This CDR3 has 19 residues. Per germline, CDR1 MNHEY and CDR2 SVGAGI. CDR3: CASSSQSGLAGSGAGELFF. CDR3 coding DNA: TGTGCCAGCAGTTCACAGAGCGGACTAGCGGGATCCGGGGCCGGGGAGCTGTTTTTT.

The rearrangement uses TRBV12-3 or TRBV12-4 and TRBJ2-3; 11 bases match TRBD2. The length of the CDR3 is 17 residues. Trimming took 5 bases from V and 4 from J; bases not matched to a gene: 11. CDR3 protein: CASSIKTSGRWSDTQYF. In nucleotides, the CDR3 is TGTGCCAGCAGTATCAAAACTAGCGGGAGATGGTCAGATACGCAGTATTTT.

The V and J genes are TRBV5-6 and TRBJ2-5; no firm D call. In germline, CDR1 is SGHDT, CDR2 YYEEEE. Trimming removed 3 bases from V and 0 bases from J, with 12 bases in between. CDR3 length equals 15 residues. CDR3 amino acids: CASSSPGWYQETQYF. CDR3 nucleotides: TGTGCCAGCAGCTCCCCCGGGTGGTACCAAGAGACCCAGTACTTC. Based on the CDR3 plus reference TRBV5-6 and TRBJ2-5, the full variable domain is DAGVTQSPTHLIKTRGQQVTLRCSPKSGHDTVSWYQQALGQGPQFIFQYYEEEERQRGNFPDRFSGHQFPNYSSELNVNALLLGDSALYLCASSSPGWYQETQYFGPGTRLLVL.

This chain joins TRBV15 and TRBJ1-6; D not certain. V lost 1 base to trimming and J lost 7 bases, with 11 bases between them. From germline, CDR1 is LNHNV and CDR2 YYDKDF (reference sequence). The CDR3 totals 15 residues. CDR3 in amino acids: CATSRGWAGNSPLHF. The CDR3 region has the DNA TGTGCCACCAGCAGAGGGTGGGCGGGGAATTCACCCCTCCACTTT.

The chain has TRBV7-9 and TRBJ2-5; tentatively, D is TRBD2 (6 bases). The germline gives CDR1 SEHNR, CDR2 FQNEAQ (reference sequence). This CDR3 has 15 residues. With 3 bases removed from V and 4 bases from J, the gap between germline ends came to 15 bases. The CDR3 reads CASSFFVGGRETQYF. CDR3 nucleotide sequence: TGTGCCAGCAGCTTTTTTGTTGGAGGGAGAGAGACCCAGTACTTC. Complete variable domain (other parts from reference TRBV7-9 and TRBJ2-5): DTGVSQNPRHKITKRGQNVTFRCDPISEHNRLYWYRQTLGQGPEFLTYFQNEAQLEKSRLLSDRFSAERPKGSFSTLEIQRTEQGDSAMYLCASSFFVGGRETQYFGPGTRLLVL.

This clonotype came up a few times. V gene TRBV29-1 combines with J gene TRBJ2-1, with D possibly TRBD2 on 5 matching bases. The germline V gene has CDR1 SQVTM and CDR2 ANQGSEA. V lost 4 bases, J lost 0 bases, and 10 bases lay in between. This CDR3 contains 14 residues. This CDR3 is CSVVGEISYNEQFF. In nucleotides, the CDR3 is TGCAGCGTTGTGGGAGAGATCTCCTACAATGAGCAGTTCTTC.

V is TRBV4-3 and J is TRBJ2-5; D not resolved. CDR1 is LGHNA and CDR2 is YSLEER in the germline V gene. The CDR3 covers 15 residues. Trimming cost V 0 bases and J 5 bases, with 13 bases left between them. CDR3 amino acids: CASSQDKIRAETQYF. CDR3 in DNA: TGCGCCAGCAGCCAAGATAAGATTAGGGCGGAGACCCAGTACTTC.

The gene calls are TRBV29-1 and TRBJ1-1; the D is unclear. Deletions cut 7 bases from V and 3 bases from J, with 27 bases between. This CDR3 is built from 17 residues. The germline gives CDR1 SQVTM, CDR2 ANQGSEA. The CDR3 loop reads CSAGPAPREIRDTEAFF. CDR3 DNA: TGCAGCGCTGGTCCGGCCCCACGGGAGATTAGAGACACTGAAGCTTTCTTT.

This clonotype was seen more than once but under ten times. One end of the junction does not line up with germline, which may come from a read error. The chain uses TRBV13 and TRBJ1-1, with 8 bases that match TRBD1. The V gene's germline CDR1 is PRHDT and CDR2 FYEKMQ (reference sequence). The CDR3 totals 14 residues. This CDR3 reads CANSSDRGYVEAFF. CDR3 nucleotide sequence: TGTGCCAACAGCTCCGACAGGGGTTACGTTGAAGCTTTCTTT.

Only a few counts were recorded for this clonotype. The V call is TRBV12-3 or TRBV12-4, the J call TRBJ2-5, with D uncertain. Judging by the DNA end, TRBJ2-1 fits better; the J call may be wrong. The CDR3 runs 11 residues. This CDR3 is CASSLDAEQFF. The CDR3 coding sequence is TGTGCCAGCAGCCTCGACGCTGAGCAGTTCTTC.

This clonotype was seen only a few times. An end of the junction does not agree with germline; a read error may underlie this. The chain carries TRBV29-1 and TRBJ2-1, with D perhaps TRBD2 (5 bases). The CDR3 covers 17 residues. Germline V gene sequence: CDR1 SQVTM, CDR2 ANQGSEA. CDR3 amino acids: CSVERTTYQRTYNEQFF. Written as DNA, the CDR3 is TGCAGCGTTGAGCGTACGACATACCAGCGGACCTACAACGAGCAGTTCTTC.

This clonotype was observed once. V is TRBV28 and J is TRBJ2-3; D uncertain. Trimming removed 7 bases at V and 4 bases at J, with 18 bases between. Germline V CDR1 and CDR2: MDHEN, SYDVKM. There are 15 residues in the CDR3. The CDR3 loop is CASTPRWALPDTQYF. The CDR3 nucleotides are TGTGCCAGCACCCCGCGGTGGGCACTGCCAGATACGCAGTATTTT.